One sample yielded the 28 T cell receptor beta chains listed below, sequenced in a study of T-cell reconstitution after alpha-beta-depleted transplantation in children. Unique molecular identifiers were incorporated into the prepared TCRbeta library. TCRdb fed the PCR reads into MiXCR, producing one record per CDR3 protein. The data hold 200,000 or so distinct CDR3 sequences, with about 6% observed a single time. Material: PBMCs, obtained before TCRalphabeta/CD19-depleted stem cell transplant. These receptors were collected from a girl less than two years old with combined immunodeficiency, due to receive a stem cell transplant.

There are many counts of this clonotype. The chain has TRBV9 and TRBJ2-7; 9 positions agree with TRBD2. CDR1 and CDR2 (germline): SGDLS, YYNGEE. This CDR3 is 14 amino acids long. J lost 5 bases, V lost 2 bases, and 5 bases had no gene match. CDR3 DNA: TGTGCCAGCAGCGTTAGCGGGGGTAGCGACGAGCAGTACTTC. Translation gives CASSVSGGSDEQYF.

In this sample, this clonotype turned up a few times. The chain links TRBV28 to TRBJ2-5, with TRBD2 matching 7 bases. The V and J ends lost 3 bases and 10 bases, in that order; junction bases with no gene match: 20. The length of the CDR3 is 17 residues. Germline assignment: CDR1 MDHEN and CDR2 SYDVKM. In DNA, the CDR3 is TGTGCCAGCAGTTTGGGGGGGGGATACCCATCCAAGAGTGGCCAGTACTTC. Protein product: CASSLGGGYPSKSGQYF.

This clonotype was counted at least ten times. The chain carries TRBV27 and TRBJ1-2, with D possibly TRBD1 on 5 matching bases. V lost 4 bases, J lost 4 bases, and 10 bases lay in between. This CDR3 comprises 13 residues. Germline V gives CDR1 MNHEY, CDR2 SMNVEV (reference sequence). Written as DNA, the CDR3 is TGTGCCAGCAGTTCTGACAGAAGCTATGGCTACACCTTC. It yields the protein CASSSDRSYGYTF.

The V and J genes are TRBV5-6 and TRBJ2-1; the match to TRBD2 covers 7 bases. Germline CDR1 SGHDT, CDR2 YYEEEE. CDR3 length: 16 amino acids. The V gene end was trimmed by 3 bases and the J gene end by 2 bases; junction bases not matched to a gene: 8. CDR3 sequence reads: CASSWGGGPTYNEQFF. CDR3 coding DNA: TGTGCCAGCAGCTGGGGGGGAGGGCCGACCTACAATGAGCAGTTCTTC.

The sample holds many counts of this clonotype. The chain uses TRBV28 and TRBJ2-3, with 7 bases lining up with TRBD2. Germline V gene sequence: CDR1 MDHEN, CDR2 SYDVKM. This CDR3 contains 12 residues. Losses at the gene ends were 3 bases for V and 9 bases for J; bases not matched to a gene: 3. CDR3 in amino acids: CASSLGGRTQYF. The CDR3 nucleotides are TGTGCCAGCAGTTTGGGAGGGAGGACGCAGTATTTT.

This clonotype showed up just a few times. The rearrangement uses TRBV29-1 and TRBJ1-5, with a tentative D call TRBD1 (6 bases). With 3 bases removed from V and 4 bases from J, the gap between germline ends came to 19 bases. Germline CDR1 SQVTM, CDR2 ANQGSEA. The CDR3 runs 16 residues. The DNA for the CDR3 is TGCAGCGTTGAGCACGAGCGGGGGCATTGTAATCAGCCCCAGCATTTT. Amino acid sequence: CSVEHERGHCNQPQHF.

There are many counts of this clonotype. The rearrangement joins TRBV28 to TRBJ2-1; TRBD2 matches at 10 bases. Germline CDR1 reads MDHEN; CDR2 reads SYDVKM. V dropped 4 bases and J dropped 2; count of bases not matched to a gene: 5. The CDR3 totals 16 residues. The CDR3 DNA reads as TGTGCCAGCAGTTCCAGAGCGGGGGGGCCCTACAATGAGCAGTTCTTC. Amino acid sequence: CASSSRAGGPYNEQFF.

The sample holds a few counts of this clonotype. This chain joins TRBV30 and TRBJ1-1, with D possibly being TRBD1 (5 bases). CDR1 and CDR2 from the germline V gene are GTSNPN and SVGIG (reference sequence). CDR3 length: 13 amino acids. Trimming removed 3 bases at V and 7 bases at J, with 15 bases between. CDR3 residues: CAWRIGGYLEAFF. CDR3 nucleotides: TGTGCCTGGAGAATCGGGGGTTACCTTGAAGCTTTCTTT.

This clonotype was seen ten or more times. The V and J genes are TRBV5-1 and TRBJ2-7; D might be TRBD2 (6 bases). The CDR3 has 14 residues. CDR1 and CDR2 from the germline V gene are SGHRS and YFSETQ. V was pared by 4 bases and J by 3 bases, with 14 bases between. The CDR3 DNA reads as TGCGCCAGCAGCGGGGACTGGGGTCACTACGAGCAGTACTTC. It encodes CASSGDWGHYEQYF.

This clonotype came up many times. This chain joins TRBV7-2 and TRBJ2-7, with D hard to call. The V and J ends lost 2 bases and 4 bases respectively, with 9 bases between them. The CDR3 loop spans 13 amino acids. Per germline, CDR1 SGHTA and CDR2 FQGNSA. CDR3 loop: CASSLNTVYEQYF. CDR3 nucleotide sequence: TGTGCCAGCAGCTTAAATACGGTTTACGAGCAGTACTTC.

In its sample, this clonotype was seen many times. CDR3 in amino acids: CASSLLRLAPEETGELFF. CDR3 in DNA: TGTGCCAGCAGTTTATTAAGGCTAGCCCCGGAGGAAACCGGGGAGCTGTTTTTT. This sequence joins TRBV27 and TRBJ2-2, with a tentative D call TRBD2 (5 bases). Trimming shortened V by 1 base and J by 5 bases, and 20 bases separated the two germline ends. Germline loops: CDR1 MNHEY, CDR2 SMNVEV (reference sequence). This CDR3 has 18 residues.

This clonotype was recorded many times. The rearrangement uses TRBV12-3 or TRBV12-4 and TRBJ2-5; 7 bases are shared with TRBD1. The ends lost 5 bases at V and 6 bases at J; junction bases unmatched: 3. The CDR3 runs to 12 residues. The CDR3 sequence: CASSGGQQTQYF. Written as DNA, the CDR3 is TGTGCCAGCAGTGGGGGACAGCAGACCCAGTACTTC.

In regard to this clonotype: Being one base from a much bigger clone, this may be a read error. The chain has TRBV4-3 and TRBJ2-3; 12 bases line up with TRBD2. In germline, CDR1 is LGHNA, CDR2 YSLEER. The J segment lost 2 bases and the V segment lost 0 bases, leaving 9 bases of the junction unmatched. The CDR3 is 19 amino acids. The CDR3, as DNA: TGCGCCAGCAGCCAAGATACGGAACTAGCGGGAGGCCTCACAGATACGCAGTATTTT. Translating it yields CASSQDTELAGGLTDTQYF.

This clonotype was recorded many times. The chain joins TRBV20-1 to TRBJ2-7, with 10 positions matching TRBD2. Germline V gives CDR1 DFQATT, CDR2 SNEGSKA (reference sequence). The CDR3 contains 15 residues. V trimming: 3 bases; J trimming: 2 bases; junction bases outside the gene matches: 7. The CDR3 DNA is TGCAGTGCTAGCCTCCTTCTAGCGGGGGCCTACGAGCAGTACTTC. Its translation is CSASLLLAGAYEQYF.

This clonotype was seen ten or more times. The chain couples TRBV7-8 to TRBJ2-1, with D unclear. Trimming pared 1 base from V and 6 bases from J, leaving 19 bases between. This CDR3 spans 17 amino acids. CDR1 SGHVS and CDR2 FQNEAQ come from the germline V gene. The DNA of the CDR3 is TGTGCCAGCAGCTTAGTTAGGTGGAAACCGAAGGCCAATGAGCAGTTCTTC. This translates into CASSLVRWKPKANEQFF.

This clonotype was detected ten times or more. The chain combines TRBV4-2 with TRBJ2-7; 7 nucleotides line up with TRBD2. The CDR3 loop spans 13 amino acids. CDR1 LGHNA and CDR2 YNFKEQ come from the germline V gene. The junction had 2 bases not matched to a gene; V was cut back by 0 bases and J by 6 bases. The chain's CDR3 is CASSQEGGTEQYF. The CDR3 region has the DNA TGTGCCAGCAGCCAAGAGGGAGGGACCGAGCAGTACTTC.

Ten or more counts support this clonotype. This chain connects TRBV20-1 to TRBJ1-5, with TRBD1 as a possible D gene (5 bases). The CDR3 is 13 amino acids. The ends were cut back, 3 bases at V and 7 bases at J, with 13 bases in the middle. The V gene's germline CDR1 is DFQATT and CDR2 SNEGSKA (reference sequence). DNA of the CDR3: TGCAGTGCTAGTATAGACAGAGTCCAGCCCCAGCATTTT. Its protein is CSASIDRVQPQHF.

This clonotype was seen repeatedly, ten times or more. The rearrangement links TRBV7-2 to TRBJ2-1, with a tentative D call TRBD1 (6 bases). The length of the CDR3 is 17 residues. Deletions cut 0 bases from V and 2 bases from J, with 14 bases between. Germline V gives CDR1 SGHTA, CDR2 FQGNSA. DNA of the CDR3: TGTGCCAGCAGCTTAGCCTGGATTGGGACAACCTACAATGAGCAGTTCTTC. Amino acids: CASSLAWIGTTYNEQFF.

This clonotype has a count of ten or more. V usage is TRBV5-1 and J usage is TRBJ2-5; perhaps TRBD1 as D (6 bases). Trimming took off 2 bases at V and 2 bases at J, with 13 bases between the two ends. Germline V gene data show CDR1 as SGHRS and CDR2 as YFSETQ. This CDR3 comprises 15 residues. For the CDR3, the DNA is TGCGCCAGCAGCTTCCGGGACACCTATCAAGAGACCCAGTACTTC. Translating it yields CASSFRDTYQETQYF.

This clonotype was counted at least ten times. J is TRBJ2-7 and V is TRBV7-2; 14 bases agree with TRBD2. CDR3 size: 18 residues. Germline trimming cut 3 bases from V and 0 bases from J; bases unmatched to any gene: 7. Germline assignment: CDR1 SGHTA and CDR2 FQGNSA. The chain's CDR3 is CASSFGLAGGYVSYEQYF. The DNA for the CDR3 is TGTGCCAGCAGCTTTGGACTAGCGGGGGGCTACGTCTCCTACGAGCAGTACTTC.

This sequence joins TRBV16 and TRBJ2-7; D perhaps matches TRBD1 (6 bases). CDR1 is KGHSY and CDR2 is FQNENV in the germline V gene. CDR3 length equals 14 residues. Trimming removed 7 bases from V and 1 base from J, with 14 bases in between. In DNA, the CDR3 is TGTGCCAGCACCCCAGGGGCAGTGTCCTACGAGCAGTACTTC. Protein sequence: CASTPGAVSYEQYF. Drawing the rest from reference TRBV16 and TRBJ2-7, the complete variable domain is GEEVAQTPKHLVRGEGQKAKLYCAPIKGHSYVFWYQQVLKNEFKFLISFQNENVFDETGMPKERFSAKCLPNSPCSLEIQATKLEDSAVYFCASTPGAVSYEQYFGPGTRLTVT.

The V call is TRBV7-2, the J call TRBJ2-5; D call uncertain. This CDR3 spans 14 amino acids. Trimming cost V 5 bases and J 0 bases, with 10 bases left between them. Germline values: CDR1 SGHTA, CDR2 FQGNSA. This CDR3 is CASSPDTYQETQYF. As DNA, the CDR3 is TGTGCCAGCAGCCCCGACACCTACCAAGAGACCCAGTACTTC.

This clonotype was picked up many times. The chain is built from TRBV4-2 and TRBJ2-7; 16 bases are shared with TRBD2. CDR3 length equals 18 residues. Trimming removed 4 bases from V and 4 bases from J; junction bases left unmatched: 10. CDR1 is LGHNA and CDR2 is YNFKEQ in the germline V gene. The CDR3 loop is CASSLGTSGRDVSYEQYF. CDR3 in DNA: TGTGCCAGCAGCCTTGGGACTAGCGGGAGGGATGTCTCTTACGAGCAGTACTTC.

This clonotype was detected many times. The rearrangement uses TRBV12-3 or TRBV12-4 and TRBJ2-1, with 12 bases fitting TRBD2. The CDR3 contains 20 residues. V shed 1 base and J 4 bases; nucleotides not matched to a gene: 14. This CDR3 is CASSLVNSPSGGAPYNEQFF. In DNA form, the CDR3 reads TGTGCCAGCAGTTTAGTAAATAGTCCTAGCGGGGGGGCTCCGTACAATGAGCAGTTCTTC.

This clonotype was seen many times. V and J are TRBV4-2 and TRBJ2-3, with D perhaps TRBD2 (8 bases). Germline V lookup: CDR1 LGHNA, CDR2 YNFKEQ. The length of the CDR3 is 16 residues. V was trimmed by 0 bases and J by 5 bases, leaving 15 bases between them. Written as DNA, the CDR3 is TGTGCCAGCAGCCAAGACCGGGAGGGGGCAGGAGATACGCAGTATTTT. Its translation is CASSQDREGAGDTQYF.

This clonotype was seen a handful of times. The rearrangement uses TRBV27 and TRBJ2-7; TRBD2 agrees at 7 bases. Looked up from germline, CDR1 is MNHEY and CDR2 is SMNVEV (reference sequence). The CDR3 totals 17 residues. Trimming cost V 1 base and J 3 bases; bases outside gene matches: 12. CDR3 in amino acids: CASSLFWPSGRVYEQYF. For the CDR3, the DNA is TGTGCCAGCAGTTTATTCTGGCCCTCAGGGAGGGTCTACGAGCAGTACTTC.

This clonotype was found many times. The rearrangement uses TRBV25-1 and TRBJ2-5; D perhaps matches TRBD2 (5 bases). CDR3 length: 14 amino acids. Germline V lookup: CDR1 MGHDK, CDR2 SYGVNS. The germline V and J ends were trimmed by 5 bases and 0 bases, with 10 bases remaining between them. CDR3 residues: CASSRGGYQETQYF. CDR3 nucleotide sequence: TGTGCCAGCAGTCGGGGTGGTTACCAAGAGACCCAGTACTTC.

This clonotype was seen ten or more times. The V call is TRBV5-6, the J call TRBJ1-1, with 7 bases that match TRBD1. The V gene end was trimmed by 3 bases and the J gene end by 7 bases; junction bases not matched to a gene: 12. The CDR3 is 15 amino acids. From germline, CDR1 is SGHDT and CDR2 YYEEEE. The chain's CDR3 is CASSSMESGGHEAFF. The CDR3 DNA reads TGTGCCAGCAGCTCCATGGAATCAGGGGGACATGAAGCTTTCTTT.